These 12 T cell receptor beta chains were sequenced from one sample in a study of T cell responses to AZD1222 COVID-19 vaccine. TCRdb's table, derived via immunoSEQ multiplex PCR, lists solely in-frame clones and lacks some. The sample holds about 130,000 clones, approximately 85% seen once. The source material was peripheral blood, sampled 28 days after the second AZD1222 dose. These receptors were taken from an adult who received the AZD1222 COVID-19 vaccine.

The gene calls are TRBV2 and TRBJ1-1; D is possibly TRBD1 (6 bases). The CDR3 is 13 residues long. Germline V lookup: CDR1 SNHLY, CDR2 FYNNEI. Trimming removed 4 bases from V and 6 bases from J, with 12 bases in between. CDR3: CASSVYRDAEAFF. CDR3 nucleotides: TGTGCCAGCAGTGTTTACAGGGACGCTGAAGCTTTCTTT.

This chain connects TRBV5-1 to TRBJ1-1, with D possibly being TRBD1 (5 bases). CDR1 and CDR2 from the germline V gene are SGHRS and YFSETQ. Trimming removed 4 bases at V and 4 bases at J, with 17 bases between. The CDR3 covers 15 residues. Here the CDR3 DNA reads TGCGCCAGCAGCACCCTGGGAGGGACGGGCACTGAAGCTTTCTTT. Translated, it gives CASSTLGGTGTEAFF.

This clone is a singleton in its sample. The rearrangement joins TRBV27 to TRBJ1-2; 8 bases agree with TRBD1. The CDR3 contains 11 residues. V trimming: 8 bases; J trimming: 5 bases; junction bases outside the gene matches: 1. The germline V gene encodes CDR1 MNHEY and CDR2 SMNVEV (reference sequence). CDR3 DNA sequence: TGTGCCAGCCGGGACAGGTATGGCTACACCTTC. This sequence encodes CASRDRYGYTF.

The V call is TRBV27, the J call TRBJ1-1, with D possibly TRBD1 on 5 matching bases. Germline-derived CDR1 and CDR2 are MNHEY and SMNVEV (reference sequence). Between the trimmed V and J ends, which lost 3 bases and 13 bases, there was a span of 18 bases. This CDR3 contains 13 residues. The CDR3, as DNA: TGTGCCAGCAGTTTTTTCGGCAGGGAGATAGTTTTCTTT. This sequence encodes CASSFFGREIVFF.

This chain uses TRBV9 with TRBJ1-1; TRBD1 might be the D (5 bases). Trimming shortened V by 0 bases and J by 7 bases, and 10 bases separated the two germline ends. The V gene's germline CDR1 is SGDLS and CDR2 YYNGEE. CDR3 length: 13 residues. The CDR3 protein is CASSVVGTFEAFF. The CDR3 DNA reads as TGTGCCAGCAGCGTAGTCGGGACCTTTGAAGCTTTCTTT.

This rearrangement joins TRBV2 to TRBJ2-1; D call uncertain. Trimming shortened V by 4 bases and J by 2 bases, and 12 bases separated the two germline ends. This CDR3 comprises 15 residues. Germline CDR1 is SNHLY and CDR2 is FYNNEI. In DNA form, the CDR3 reads TGTGCCAGCAGTGTTGACTTTGGGCCCTACAATGAGCAGTTCTTC. As protein: CASSVDFGPYNEQFF.

The count of this clone is one. The rearrangement uses TRBV3-1 (or the pseudogene TRBV3-2) and TRBJ1-1; TRBD1 aligns across 7 bases. The CDR3 covers 17 residues. In germline, CDR1 is LGHDT, CDR2 YNNKEL (reference sequence). Trimming removed 4 bases from V and 4 bases from J; junction bases left unmatched: 15. For the CDR3, the DNA is TGTGCCAGCAGCCCCCGGGACAGCAACGAGGAGGGCACTGAAGCTTTCTTT. This translates into CASSPRDSNEEGTEAFF.

The chain employs TRBV7-2 and TRBJ2-5; 7 bases agree with TRBD2. The CDR3 consists of 14 residues. J lost 5 bases, V lost 4 bases, and 7 bases had no gene match. CDR1 and CDR2 from the germline V gene are SGHTA and FQGNSA. The CDR3 here is CASSSRGAGETQYF. CDR3 in DNA: TGTGCCAGCAGCTCCCGGGGAGCGGGGGAGACCCAGTACTTC.

The chain uses TRBV9 and TRBJ2-1, with 7 nucleotides matching TRBD2. V lost 4 bases and J lost 10; bases outside the gene matches: 8. Germline loops: CDR1 SGDLS, CDR2 YYNGEE. The CDR3 loop spans 13 amino acids. The DNA of the CDR3 is TGTGCCAGCAGCTTCGGACTAGTTGGGGAGCAGTTCTTC. As protein: CASSFGLVGEQFF.

J is TRBJ1-5 and V is TRBV3-1 (or the pseudogene TRBV3-2); the D gene is possibly TRBD1 (5 bases). Germline V gene sequence: CDR1 LGHDT, CDR2 YNNKEL (reference sequence). V was cut by 0 bases and J by 6 bases, with 9 bases left in between. This CDR3 comprises 14 residues. Here the CDR3 reads CASSQDPGTQPQHF. The CDR3 DNA reads as TGTGCCAGCAGCCAAGATCCAGGGACTCAGCCCCAGCATTTT.

This chain connects TRBV2 to TRBJ1-1; unclear D gene. Trimming took 7 bases from V and 0 from J, leaving 3 bases between them. The CDR3 totals 11 residues. Germline CDR1 and CDR2: SNHLY and FYNNEI. In nucleotides, the CDR3 is TGTGCCAGCAAGGTGAACACTGAAGCTTTCTTT. Its protein is CASKVNTEAFF.

The gene calls are TRBV10-2 and TRBJ2-1, with D possibly being TRBD2 (5 bases). The CDR3 is 13 residues long. V was pared by 3 bases and J by 8 bases, with 11 bases between. Per the germline V gene, CDR1 is WSHSY and CDR2 is SAAADI. The CDR3 DNA reads TGCGCCAGCAGTGATCCAGCGGTTGATGAGCAGTTCTTC. It translates to CASSDPAVDEQFF.